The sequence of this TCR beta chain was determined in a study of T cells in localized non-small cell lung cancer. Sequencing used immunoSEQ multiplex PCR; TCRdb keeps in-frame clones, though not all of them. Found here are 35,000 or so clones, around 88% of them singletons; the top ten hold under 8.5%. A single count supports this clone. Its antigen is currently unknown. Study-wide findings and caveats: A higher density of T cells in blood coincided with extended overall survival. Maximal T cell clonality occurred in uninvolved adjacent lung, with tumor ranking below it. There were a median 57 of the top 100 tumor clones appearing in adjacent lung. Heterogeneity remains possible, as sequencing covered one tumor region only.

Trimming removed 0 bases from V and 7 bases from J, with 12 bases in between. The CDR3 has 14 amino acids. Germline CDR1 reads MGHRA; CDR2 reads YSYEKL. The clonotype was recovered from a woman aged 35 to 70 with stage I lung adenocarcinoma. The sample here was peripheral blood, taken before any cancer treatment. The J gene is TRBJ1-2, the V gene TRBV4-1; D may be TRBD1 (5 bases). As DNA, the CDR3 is TGCGCCAGCAGCCAAGATTGGCAGGGCGGTGGCTACACCTTC. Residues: CASSQDWQGGGYTF.